This T cell receptor (beta chain) was sequenced during a study of T cells in Graves' hyperthyroidism and ophthalmopathy. Points from the study as a whole: Model-based prediction identified ophthalmopathy a median roughly 5.9 months prior to its onset.

This clonotype was found a few times. Its antigen is not identified. Trimming left V 0 bases short and J 5 bases short, with 14 bases between. The germline CDR1 and CDR2 sequences are MNHNS and SASEGT. This CDR3 is 16 amino acids long. From RNA transcripts, TCR beta CDR3 regions were amplified. In the first-round RT-PCR of the TCR CDR3, the HTBI primer set was used. TCRdb reanalysed the multiplex PCR reads using MiXCR and keeps one entry per CDR3 protein. This sample has about 740,000 distinct CDR3 sequences; 11% to 15% occur once, and the top ten carry more than 8.5%. V and J are TRBV6-1 and TRBJ1-5, with no clear D. The specimen sequenced was blood. The TCR was taken from a woman aged 18-29 years with Graves' hyperthyroidism. CDR3 sequence: CASSEAEFLGYQPQHF. The CDR3 nucleotides are TGTGCCAGCAGTGAAGCGGAGTTTCTGGGCTATCAGCCCCAGCATTTT.